This T cell receptor (beta chain) was obtained from a study of identical twins. Regarding the study as a whole: Models underestimated how often monozygotic twins shared out-of-frame TCR alpha. The authors drew conclusions from cross-sectional statistical analysis rather than following the same donors.

Each CDR3 protein is one row after TCRdb ran MiXCR on the 5' RACE reads. The data show 700,000 to 950,000 distinct CDR3 sequences, over 9% seen once. The germline gives CDR1 DFQATT, CDR2 SNEGSKA (reference sequence). The CDR3 length is 15 residues. V trimming: 1 base; J trimming: 3 bases; junction bases outside the gene matches: 4. No donor was unhealthy or non-Caucasian. Remarks on this clonotype: Antigen: not known.

These data are also associated with another study on yellow fever vaccine responses in identical twins.

The receptor was isolated from a young woman in good health. Sequencing was done on a sample of PBMCs. The J gene is TRBJ2-7, the V gene TRBV20-1; 12 bases map to TRBD1. The DNA of the CDR3 is TGCAGTGCTAGAGTCGGGACAGGGGGCAACTACGAGCAGTACTTC. This sequence encodes CSARVGTGGNYEQYF.